This T cell receptor (beta chain) comes out of a study of T-cell reconstitution after alpha-beta-depleted transplantation in children. Germline V gives CDR1 SGDLS, CDR2 YYNGEE. With 0 bases removed from V and 0 bases from J, the gap between germline ends came to 7 bases. This CDR3 has 15 amino acids. In this sample, this clonotype turned up a few times. Construction of the TCRbeta library involved unique molecular identifiers. TCRdb itself ran the PCR reads through MiXCR, one entry per CDR3 protein. The sample holds more than 250,000 distinct CDR3 sequences, roughly 9.5% seen once. The chain couples TRBV9 to TRBJ1-3, with D possibly being TRBD1 (6 bases). The input for sequencing was PBMCs from the stem cell graft donor, taken from the stem cell graft. The sequence was collected from a human donor who donated a stem cell graft to a child with SCID. The CDR3 DNA reads as TGTGCCAGCAGCGTAGGGGGGCTCTCTGGAAACACCATATATTTT. This sequence encodes CASSVGGLSGNTIYF.